The 22 T cell receptor beta chains listed next were all sequenced from one sample in a study of human T cells and chemical hapten exposure. Using its own MiXCR run on the RACE reads, TCRdb lists one record per CDR3 protein. This sample has more than 110,000 distinct CDR3 sequences, with roughly 10% found just once. The time point: patch test 2, 6 weeks after DPC sensitization. Treatment noted: therapeutic diphenylcyclopropenone sensitization with weekly scalp DPC. Specimen: whole blood, collected in connection with sensitization to the hapten diphenylcyclopropenone (DPC). The receptors come from a woman aged 50 to 60 with alopecia areata. Some clones in this sample may be carry-over from other donors' samples.

Many counts were recorded for this clonotype. The gene calls are TRBV20-1 and TRBJ2-3, with a weak D call TRBD2 (5 bases). The CDR3 spans 14 residues. The germline gives CDR1 DFQATT, CDR2 SNEGSKA (reference sequence). Trimming shortened V by 5 bases and J by 4 bases, and 16 bases separated the two germline ends. CDR3: CSALDLRRADTQYF. The CDR3 nucleotides are TGCAGTGCTCTGGACCTTCGGCGGGCAGATACGCAGTATTTT.

The V call is TRBV6-6, the J call TRBJ1-1, with a weak D call TRBD1 (6 bases). The CDR3 spans 15 residues. With 5 bases removed from V and 0 bases from J, the gap between germline ends came to 13 bases. CDR1 is MNHNY and CDR2 is SVGAGI in the germline V gene (reference sequence). The CDR3 here is CASSKGGLLNTEAFF. For the CDR3, the DNA is TGTGCCAGCAGTAAGGGGGGGCTCCTGAACACTGAAGCTTTCTTT.

This chain connects TRBV20-1 to TRBJ1-4; TRBD1 matches 9 bases. This CDR3 spans 14 amino acids. Germline V CDR1 and CDR2: DFQATT, SNEGSKA (reference sequence). The CDR3 protein is CSARPGQGGEKLFF. For the CDR3, the DNA is TGCAGCGCAAGACCGGGACAGGGAGGCGAAAAACTGTTTTTT.

The chain links TRBV7-9 to TRBJ2-7; 8 nucleotides line up with TRBD1. V gave up 4 bases and J gave up 3 bases; unmatched junction bases: 2. This CDR3 is 13 amino acids long. The germline V gene has CDR1 SEHNR and CDR2 FQNEAQ (reference sequence). The CDR3: CASSYDRGYEQYF. The CDR3 nucleotides read TGTGCCAGCAGCTACGACAGGGGCTACGAGCAGTACTTC. The full variable domain, in which reference TRBV7-9 and TRBJ2-7 provide the parts outside the CDR3, is DTGVSQNPRHKITKRGQNVTFRCDPISEHNRLYWYRQTLGQGPEFLTYFQNEAQLEKSRLLSDRFSAERPKGSFSTLEIQRTEQGDSAMYLCASSYDRGYEQYFGPGTRLTVT.

J is TRBJ2-7 and V is TRBV6-1; 11 positions agree with TRBD1. J lost 6 bases, V lost 6 bases, and 7 bases had no gene match. The CDR3 is made up of 14 amino acids. Per the germline V gene, CDR1 is MNHNS and CDR2 is SASEGT. The chain's CDR3 is CASRAGTGGGEQYF. In DNA, the CDR3 is TGTGCCAGCAGGGCCGGGACAGGGGGTGGCGAGCAGTACTTC.

This clonotype has a count of ten or more. The chain uses TRBV2 and TRBJ2-7; 9 bases are a match to TRBD2. The CDR3 loop spans 14 amino acids. The germline gives CDR1 SNHLY, CDR2 FYNNEI. J lost 3 bases, V lost 5 bases, and 5 bases had no gene match. CDR3 DNA sequence: TGTGCCAGCAGTTTAAGCGGGAGGTACTACGAGCAGTACTTC. It codes for CASSLSGRYYEQYF.

This clonotype was picked up a small number of times. The rearrangement joins TRBV7-2 to TRBJ2-5; D unresolved. The germline gives CDR1 SGHTA, CDR2 FQGNSA. V gave up 0 bases and J gave up 5 bases, with 10 bases separating them. The length of the CDR3 is 14 residues. CDR3 region: CASSLAGSRETQYF. The CDR3 DNA follows: TGTGCCAGCAGCTTAGCCGGATCTAGGGAGACCCAGTACTTC.

This clonotype was seen more than once but under ten times. V is TRBV6-6 and J is TRBJ1-2; D is uncertain. This CDR3 spans 15 amino acids. The germline gives CDR1 MNHNY, CDR2 SVGAGI (reference sequence). Trimming removed 5 bases at V and 8 bases at J, with 21 bases between. For the CDR3, the DNA is TGTGCCAGCAGTACGTCCTTAGCCGTAGGAGCGGGCTACACCTTC. Residues: CASSTSLAVGAGYTF.

This clonotype turned up a few times. The gene calls are TRBV20-1 and TRBJ2-5; 14 bases are a match to TRBD2. Per the germline V gene, CDR1 is DFQATT and CDR2 is SNEGSKA (reference sequence). J was trimmed by 5 bases and V by 1 base; bases with no gene match: 6. CDR3 length equals 16 residues. Here the CDR3 reads CSARGAGLAGVETQYF. The CDR3 DNA follows: TGCAGTGCTAGAGGGGCGGGACTAGCGGGAGTGGAGACCCAGTACTTC.

This clonotype has more than one count but fewer than ten. J is TRBJ1-3 and V is TRBV29-1, with 9 bases fitting TRBD1. The CDR3 contains 15 residues. In germline, CDR1 is SQVTM, CDR2 ANQGSEA. The V and J ends lost 6 bases and 2 bases, in that order; junction bases with no gene match: 8. DNA of the CDR3: TGCAGCGTGGCTTCCGGGACAGGGACTGGAAACACCATATATTTT. Translating it yields CSVASGTGTGNTIYF.

Only a few counts were recorded for this clonotype. This chain uses TRBV29-1 with TRBJ2-5; 10 positions match TRBD1. Unmatched junction bases numbered 10, after V lost 7 bases and J lost 2 bases. This CDR3 is built from 15 residues. CDR1 SQVTM and CDR2 ANQGSEA come from the germline V gene. Here the CDR3 DNA reads TGCAGCGCGACCCCGGGACAGGGGCGGCAAGAGACCCAGTACTTC. This gives the protein CSATPGQGRQETQYF.

V is TRBV7-2 and J is TRBJ2-3; 12 nucleotides agree with TRBD2. The CDR3 runs to 17 residues. Trimming took 1 base from V and 1 from J; bases not matched to a gene: 3. CDR1 and CDR2 (germline): SGHTA, FQGNSA. The CDR3 region has the DNA TGTGCCAGCAGCTTAGGGACTAGCGGGACACGCACAGATACGCAGTATTTT. This encodes CASSLGTSGTRTDTQYF.

This chain connects TRBV3-1 to TRBJ2-7, with D possibly being TRBD1 (6 bases). Germline-derived CDR1 and CDR2 are LGHDT and YNNKEL (reference sequence). Trimming took 4 bases from V and 4 from J, leaving 11 bases between them. This CDR3 region has 13 residues. The chain's CDR3 is CASSRGQQYEQYF. The CDR3 region has the DNA TGTGCCAGCAGCCGAGGACAGCAGTACGAGCAGTACTTC.

This clonotype has only a few counts. The CDR3 nucleotides read TGCAGCGGATTGCCTAGCGGGAGATCAGATACGCAGTATTTT. It codes for CSGLPSGRSDTQYF. This sequence joins TRBV29-1 and TRBJ2-3; 10 bases line up with TRBD2. The CDR3 sequence is 14 residues long. With V trimmed by 7 bases and J by 4 bases, 8 bases remained unmatched. The germline V gene encodes CDR1 SQVTM and CDR2 ANQGSEA.

A few counts support this clonotype. The CDR3 region has the DNA TGTGCCAGCAGCTTAGCTCTAAGAGAGACCCAGTACTTC. Amino acid sequence: CASSLALRETQYF. This sequence joins TRBV7-2 and TRBJ2-5; D ambiguous. This CDR3 spans 13 amino acids. The germline CDR1 and CDR2 sequences are SGHTA and FQGNSA. Trimming stripped 0 bases from V and 4 bases from J, with 6 bases between.

The chain joins TRBV11-2 to TRBJ2-5; 10 nucleotides agree with TRBD2. The germline gives CDR1 SGHAT, CDR2 FQNNGV. The length of the CDR3 is 16 residues. The V and J ends lost 5 bases and 5 bases, in that order; junction bases with no gene match: 11. This CDR3 reads CASSLMASGSLETQYF. Written as DNA, the CDR3 is TGTGCCAGCAGCCTCATGGCTAGCGGGAGTCTGGAGACCCAGTACTTC.

This clonotype was seen many times. This chain joins TRBV12-3 or TRBV12-4 and TRBJ1-5, with a weak D call TRBD1 (6 bases). The CDR3 consists of 15 residues. V was pared by 4 bases and J by 3 bases, with 13 bases between. The CDR3 region has the DNA TGTGCCAGCAGTTGGAGGGGGGCAGTCAATCAGCCCCAGCATTTT. It codes for CASSWRGAVNQPQHF.

This clonotype turned up a few times. The gene calls are TRBV7-9 and TRBJ1-4, with 8 bases that match TRBD1. This CDR3 comprises 14 residues. The V gene end was trimmed by 4 bases and the J gene end by 7 bases; junction bases not matched to a gene: 5. Germline V lookup: CDR1 SEHNR, CDR2 FQNEAQ (reference sequence). The CDR3 bases are TGTGCCAGCAGCTCCTCAGGGGGCGGTGAAAAACTGTTTTTT. Amino acid sequence: CASSSSGGGEKLFF.

This clonotype was found a few times. The genes are TRBV20-1 and TRBJ2-7; possible D gene TRBD1, 6 bases. The CDR3 covers 13 residues. The germline V and J ends were trimmed by 7 bases and 0 bases, with 13 bases remaining between them. In germline, CDR1 is DFQATT, CDR2 SNEGSKA (reference sequence). The CDR3 bases are TGCAGTGTTGGGACATCGTTCTCCTACGAGCAGTACTTC. This sequence encodes CSVGTSFSYEQYF.

This chain uses TRBV7-2 with TRBJ2-2; D may be TRBD1 or TRBD2 (6 bases each). The CDR3 contains 15 residues. The V end was cut by 5 bases, the J end by 2 bases, with 12 bases between. The germline V gene has CDR1 SGHTA and CDR2 FQGNSA. Written as DNA, the CDR3 is TGTGCCAGCAGCGCTGGGGGGCGAAACACCGGGGAGCTGTTTTTT. The encoded protein is CASSAGGRNTGELFF.

CDR3 nucleotides: TGTGCCAGCGCGGTTGACACTGAAGCTTTCTTT. It is translated as CASAVDTEAFF. The rearrangement joins TRBV7-2 to TRBJ1-1; D not certain. Germline V lookup: CDR1 SGHTA, CDR2 FQGNSA. V lost 8 bases and J 3 bases, leaving 7 bases between the germline ends. The CDR3 covers 11 residues.

Turning to this clonotype: This sequence may be a read error, since a much larger clone differs from it by one base. This chain joins TRBV4-3 and TRBJ2-1; TRBD2 matches 11 bases. This CDR3 contains 16 residues. The germline CDR1 and CDR2 sequences are LGHNA and YSLEER. The CDR3 is CASSQSRGLAGGEHFF. The DNA of the CDR3 is TGCGCCAGCAGCCAGAGTCGTGGGCTAGCGGGGGGTGAGCACTTCTTC.